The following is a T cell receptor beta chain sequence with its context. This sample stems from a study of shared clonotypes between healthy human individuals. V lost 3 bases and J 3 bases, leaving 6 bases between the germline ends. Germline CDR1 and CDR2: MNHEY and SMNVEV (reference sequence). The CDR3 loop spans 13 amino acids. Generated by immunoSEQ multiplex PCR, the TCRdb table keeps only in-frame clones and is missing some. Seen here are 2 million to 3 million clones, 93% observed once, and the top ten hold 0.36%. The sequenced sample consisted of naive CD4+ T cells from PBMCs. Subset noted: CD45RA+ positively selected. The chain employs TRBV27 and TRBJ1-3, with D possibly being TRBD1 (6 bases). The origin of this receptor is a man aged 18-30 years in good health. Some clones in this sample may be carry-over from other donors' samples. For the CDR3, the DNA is TGTGCCAGCAGTTTGGACAGTGGAAACACCATATATTTT. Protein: CASSLDSGNTIYF.